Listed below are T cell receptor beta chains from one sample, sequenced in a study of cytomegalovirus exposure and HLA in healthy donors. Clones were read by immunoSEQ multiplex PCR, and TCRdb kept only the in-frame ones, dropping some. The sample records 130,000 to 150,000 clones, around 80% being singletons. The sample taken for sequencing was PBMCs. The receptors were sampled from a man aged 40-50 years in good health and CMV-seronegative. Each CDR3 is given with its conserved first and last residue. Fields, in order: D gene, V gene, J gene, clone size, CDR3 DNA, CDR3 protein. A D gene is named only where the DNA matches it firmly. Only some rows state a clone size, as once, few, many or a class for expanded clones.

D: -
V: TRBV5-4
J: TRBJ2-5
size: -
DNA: TGTGCCAGCAGCAGGAGGACAGAACTACAAGAGACCCAGTACTTC
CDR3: CASSRRTELQETQYF

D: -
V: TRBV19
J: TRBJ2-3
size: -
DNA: TGTGCCAGTAGGGACAAGGCTGGATGGACAGCAGATACGCAGTATTTT
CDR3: CASRDKAGWTADTQYF

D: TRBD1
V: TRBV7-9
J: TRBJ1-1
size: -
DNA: TGTGCCAGCAGCTTGGGGGACAGTAGGACTGAAGCTTTCTTT
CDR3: CASSLGDSRTEAFF

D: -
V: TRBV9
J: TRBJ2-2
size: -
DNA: TGTGCCAGCAGCGTAGAAGAAGGGGAACCGAACACCGGGGAGCTGTTTTTT
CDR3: CASSVEEGEPNTGELFF

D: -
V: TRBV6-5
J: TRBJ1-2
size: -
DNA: TGTGCCATCGTGGACACCAACTATGGCTACACCTTC
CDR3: CAIVDTNYGYTF

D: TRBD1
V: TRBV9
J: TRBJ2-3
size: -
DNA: TGTGCCAGCAGCGAGACAGGGACCACAGATACGCAGTATTTT
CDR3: CASSETGTTDTQYF

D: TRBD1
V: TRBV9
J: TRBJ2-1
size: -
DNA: TGTGCCAGCTCCCGGGGGACAGGGTCTGATCCGCCCTACAATGAGCAGTTCTTC
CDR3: CASSRGTGSDPPYNEQFF

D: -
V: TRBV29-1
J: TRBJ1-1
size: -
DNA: TGCAGCGTTGTGCCTTTGGAAGGGGTTGAAGCTTTCTTT
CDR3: CSVVPLEGVEAFF

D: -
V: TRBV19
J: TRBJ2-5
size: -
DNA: TGTGCCAGTAGGTGGGCAGGATTAGGGGAAGAGACCCAGTACTTC
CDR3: CASRWAGLGEETQYF

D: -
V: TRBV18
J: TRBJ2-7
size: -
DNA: TGTGCCAGCTCACCATCCCTCAGTCTCGAGCAGTACTTC
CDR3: CASSPSLSLEQYF

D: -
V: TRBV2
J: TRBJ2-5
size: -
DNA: TGTGCCAGCAGCGGCCTGGGGGCTCGATATGAGACCCAGTACTTC
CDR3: CASSGLGARYETQYF

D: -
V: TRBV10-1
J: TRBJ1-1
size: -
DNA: TGCGCCAGCAGTGACTACAGCATGAACACTGAAGCTTTCTTT
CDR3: CASSDYSMNTEAFF

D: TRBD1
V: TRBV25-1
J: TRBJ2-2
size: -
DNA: TGTGCCAGCAGGGCTTCGGACAGGGTGGGGGAGCTGTTTTTT
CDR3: CASRASDRVGELFF

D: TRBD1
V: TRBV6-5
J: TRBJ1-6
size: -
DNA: TGTGCCACTTCGACAGGGAATAATTCACCCCTCCACTTT
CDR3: CATSTGNNSPLHF

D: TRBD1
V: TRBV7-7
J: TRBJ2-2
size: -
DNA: TGTGCTAGCAGCTTAGGGCGGGGACAGGCCGGGGAGCTGTTTTTT
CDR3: CASSLGRGQAGELFF

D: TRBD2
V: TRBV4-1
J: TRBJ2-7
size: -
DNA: TGCGCCAGCAGCCTGCCGGGGGGGCTCTACGAGCAGTACTTC
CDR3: CASSLPGGLYEQYF

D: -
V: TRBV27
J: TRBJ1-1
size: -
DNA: TGTGCCAGCAGTCCGATGACTGGGTTAAACACTGAAGCTTTCTTT
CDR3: CASSPMTGLNTEAFF

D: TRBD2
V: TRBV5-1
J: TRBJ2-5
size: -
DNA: TGCGCCAGCAGCTTTTCTAGCGGGGGACCACAAGAGACCCAGTACTTC
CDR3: CASSFSSGGPQETQYF

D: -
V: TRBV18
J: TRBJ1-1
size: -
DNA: TGTGCCAGCTCACCAGGACTGATGAACACTGAAGCTTTCTTT
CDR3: CASSPGLMNTEAFF

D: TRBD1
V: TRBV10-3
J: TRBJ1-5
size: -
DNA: TGTGCCATTCAGGGGGATCCCCTACAGCCCCAGCATTTT
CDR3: CAIQGDPLQPQHF

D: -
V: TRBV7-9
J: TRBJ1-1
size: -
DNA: TGTGCCAGCAGCTCTCCGACAGGAATAAACACTGAAGCTTTCTTT
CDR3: CASSSPTGINTEAFF

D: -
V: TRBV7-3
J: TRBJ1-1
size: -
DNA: TGTGCCAGCAGCGCACAGACATTGCTGAACACTGAAGCTTTCTTT
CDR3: CASSAQTLLNTEAFF

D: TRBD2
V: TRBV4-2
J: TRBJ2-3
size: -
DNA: TGTGCCAGCAGCCAAGTCAGGGGTCCAGCGGGGGCGACAGATACGCAGTATTTT
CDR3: CASSQVRGPAGATDTQYF

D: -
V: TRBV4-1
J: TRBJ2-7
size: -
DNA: TGCGCCAGCAGCCAAGATGGGCAGGGGTCCTACGAGCAGTACTTC
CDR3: CASSQDGQGSYEQYF

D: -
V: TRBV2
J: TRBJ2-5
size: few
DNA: TGTGCCAGCACCACGGACAGCTACTTATCGGAGACCCAGTACTTC
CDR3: CASTTDSYLSETQYF

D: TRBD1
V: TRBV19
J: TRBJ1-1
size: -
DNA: TGTGCCAGTAAACTCGGGGGACAGAGCGGGAGTGAAGCTTTCTTT
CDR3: CASKLGGQSGSEAFF

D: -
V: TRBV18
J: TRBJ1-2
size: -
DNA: TGTGCCAGCTCACCACCGAGGGTTACTGGCTACACCTTC
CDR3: CASSPPRVTGYTF

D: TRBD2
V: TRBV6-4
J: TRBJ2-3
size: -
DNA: TGTGCCAGCAGCGCCGGACTAGAGGGTGGAGATACGCAGTATTTT
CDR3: CASSAGLEGGDTQYF

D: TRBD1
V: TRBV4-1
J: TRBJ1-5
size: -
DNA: TGCGCCAGCAGCCCCCCCGGGACAGGGACGGGACAGCCCCAGCATTTT
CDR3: CASSPPGTGTGQPQHF

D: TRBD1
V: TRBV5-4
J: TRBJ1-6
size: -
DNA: TGTGCCAGCAGCGCATCCGGGACAGGGTTTTCCCCCCTCCACTTT
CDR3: CASSASGTGFSPLHF

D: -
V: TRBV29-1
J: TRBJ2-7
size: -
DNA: TGCAGCGTTGAGGTCGGAGTTTACGAGCAGTACTTC
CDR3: CSVEVGVYEQYF

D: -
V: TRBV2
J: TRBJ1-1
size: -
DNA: TGTGCCAGCAGAGTCCGTCGGGAGATTAACACTGAAGCTTTCTTT
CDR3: CASRVRREINTEAFF

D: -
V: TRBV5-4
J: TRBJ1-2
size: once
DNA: TGTGCCAGCAGCTTGTCCTCAGGGGCTAACTATGGCTACACCTTC
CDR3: CASSLSSGANYGYTF

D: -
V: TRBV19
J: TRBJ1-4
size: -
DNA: TGTGCCAGTACCCATCAGGGATGGGCTAATGAAAAACTGTTTTTT
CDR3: CASTHQGWANEKLFF

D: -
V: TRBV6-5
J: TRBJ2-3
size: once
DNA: TGTGCCAGCAGTTACCAGGGGGGCCTTGCAGATACGCAGTATTTT
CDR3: CASSYQGGLADTQYF

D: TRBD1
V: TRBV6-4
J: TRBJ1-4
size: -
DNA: TGTGCCAGCAGTGAATCACAGGGGGTAGGAAAACTGTTTTTT
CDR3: CASSESQGVGKLFF

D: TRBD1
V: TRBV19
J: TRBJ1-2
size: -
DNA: TGTGCCAGTAGTAAGCTCCAGGGGGCGAATAACTATGGCTACACCTTC
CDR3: CASSKLQGANNYGYTF

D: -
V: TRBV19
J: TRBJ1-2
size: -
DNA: TGTGCCAGTACCGCCGAGACAGTTTATGGCTACACCTTC
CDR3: CASTAETVYGYTF

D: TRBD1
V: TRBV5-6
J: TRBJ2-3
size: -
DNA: TGTGCCAGCAGCTCGGACAGGGTCGACACGCAGTATTTT
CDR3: CASSSDRVDTQYF

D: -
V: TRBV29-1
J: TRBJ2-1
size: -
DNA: TGCAGCGTTGAAGACGGGGGAACTAGCATCCCTTACAATGAGCAGTTCTTC
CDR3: CSVEDGGTSIPYNEQFF

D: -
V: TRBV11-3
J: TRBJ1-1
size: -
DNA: TGTGCCAGCAGCTTAGAGGCGAACACTGAAGCTTTCTTT
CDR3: CASSLEANTEAFF

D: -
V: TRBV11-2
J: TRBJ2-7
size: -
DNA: TGTGCCAGCAGCTTAGGGGCCGCCTACGAGCAGTACTTC
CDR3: CASSLGAAYEQYF

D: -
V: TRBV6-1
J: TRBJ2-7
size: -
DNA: TGTGCCAGCAGTGGGACTCTCTACGAGCAGTACTTC
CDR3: CASSGTLYEQYF

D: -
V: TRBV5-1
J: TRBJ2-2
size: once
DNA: TGCGCCAGCAGGTTTGGGGCAGTTCGATATACCGGGGAGCTGTTTTTT
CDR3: CASRFGAVRYTGELFF

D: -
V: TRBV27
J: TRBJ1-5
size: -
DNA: TGTGCCAGCAGTTTCCGACGGGGTAACAATCAGCCCCAGCATTTT
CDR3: CASSFRRGNNQPQHF

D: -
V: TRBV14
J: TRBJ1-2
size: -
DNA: TGTGCCAGCAGCCATTCGTTGACATTCTCCTTC
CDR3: CASSHSLTFSF

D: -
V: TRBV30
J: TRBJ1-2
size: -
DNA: TGTGCCTGGAGGCAGGGCGACTATGGCTACACCTTC
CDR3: CAWRQGDYGYTF

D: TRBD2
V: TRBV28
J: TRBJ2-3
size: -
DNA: TGTGCCAGCAGTACCCGACTAGCGGGCCACACAGATACGCAGTATTTT
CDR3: CASSTRLAGHTDTQYF

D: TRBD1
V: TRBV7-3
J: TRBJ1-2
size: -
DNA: TGTGCCAGCAGTCATCAGGGCCAGGGGGCCTATGGCTACACCTTC
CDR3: CASSHQGQGAYGYTF

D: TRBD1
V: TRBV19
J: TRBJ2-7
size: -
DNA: TGTGCCAGTGCGGGGACAGGGGTCGGCTACGAGCAGTACTTC
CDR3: CASAGTGVGYEQYF

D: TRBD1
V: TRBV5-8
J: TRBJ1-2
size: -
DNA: TGTGCCAGCAGGGGACAGGGACAGGCTTATGGCTACACCTTC
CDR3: CASRGQGQAYGYTF

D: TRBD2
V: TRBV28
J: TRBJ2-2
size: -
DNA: TGTGCCAGCAGTTCCCCAACTAGCGCCGGGGAGCTGTTTTTT
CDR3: CASSSPTSAGELFF

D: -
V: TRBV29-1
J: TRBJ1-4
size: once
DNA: TGCAGCGTTGAAATAGGCGGGAATGAAAAACTGTTTTTT
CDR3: CSVEIGGNEKLFF

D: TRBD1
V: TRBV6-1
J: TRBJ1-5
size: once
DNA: TGTGCCAGCAGTGAAAGACAGGGGGCGGGAGGTCAGCCCCAGCATTTT
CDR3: CASSERQGAGGQPQHF